This passage covers 28 T cell receptor beta chains from one sample sequenced in a study of cytomegalovirus exposure and HLA in healthy donors. Method: immunoSEQ multiplex PCR; TCRdb's copy keeps in-frame clones and lacks some. Of roughly 90,000 clones listed, 85% are singletons. Material for sequencing was PBMCs. These receptors came from a young man in good health and CMV-seropositive.

V usage is TRBV9 and J usage is TRBJ2-7; 8 nucleotides agree with TRBD1. CDR3 size: 15 residues. From germline, CDR1 is SGDLS and CDR2 YYNGEE. V was pared by 5 bases and J by 2 bases, with 9 bases of the junction left unmatched. CDR3 loop: CASSATGTGAYEQYF. For the CDR3, the DNA is TGTGCCAGCAGTGCTACCGGGACAGGAGCCTACGAGCAGTACTTC.

V gene TRBV5-5 combines with J gene TRBJ2-7; D call uncertain. Germline values: CDR1 SGHKS, CDR2 YYEKEE (reference sequence). The V and J ends lost 0 bases and 3 bases respectively, with 10 bases between them. This CDR3 is 14 amino acids long. The CDR3 coding sequence is TGTGCCAGCAGCTTGGACCCCCCCTACTACGAGCAGTACTTC. As protein: CASSLDPPYYEQYF.

V gene TRBV19 combines with J gene TRBJ2-3, with D perhaps matching TRBD1 (6 bases). Germline CDR1 reads LNHDA; CDR2 reads SQIVND (reference sequence). The CDR3 spans 14 residues. V dropped 11 bases and J dropped 2 bases, with 17 bases sitting between them. Here the CDR3 reads CASGEGTYTDTQYF. Here the CDR3 DNA reads TGTGCCTCCGGGGAAGGGACATACACAGATACGCAGTATTTT.

The chain links TRBV7-2 to TRBJ1-2, with 7 nucleotides matching TRBD1. This CDR3 region has 15 residues. From germline, CDR1 is SGHTA and CDR2 FQGNSA. Trimming cost V 5 bases and J 1 base; bases outside gene matches: 7. DNA for the CDR3: TGTGCCAGCAGCAACACAGGGGATAATAACTATGGCTACACCTTC. Protein product: CASSNTGDNNYGYTF.

This chain uses TRBV11-2 with TRBJ2-7; D remains unclear. Between the trimmed V and J ends, which lost 1 base and 3 bases, there was a span of 7 bases. The CDR3 spans 13 residues. Germline V CDR1 and CDR2: SGHAT, FQNNGV. CDR3 protein: CASSLGSNYEQYV. The CDR3, as DNA: TGTGCCAGCAGCTTAGGGTCGAACTACGAGCAGTACGTC.

The V and J genes are TRBV18 and TRBJ2-5; a weak D match, TRBD1 (6 bases). The CDR3 has 14 residues. V lost 4 bases and J lost 1, with 10 bases in between. Germline V gene lookup returns CDR1 KGHSH and CDR2 LQKENI. The CDR3 region has the DNA TGTGCCAGCTCACAAACGGACAGCCAAGAGACCCAGTACTTC. Residues: CASSQTDSQETQYF.

The chain uses TRBV1 and TRBJ1-3. TRBV1 is termed a pseudogene. This CDR3 region has 14 residues. The DNA for the CDR3 is TGCACCAGCAGCAGCTGTAGCTCTGGAAACACCATATATTTT. Residues: CTSSSCSSGNTIYF.

V gene TRBV10-3 combines with J gene TRBJ2-7, with TRBD2 matching 9 bases. After removal of 6 bases from V and 1 base from J, the junction contained 4 bases not matched to a gene. The CDR3 contains 14 residues. The V gene's germline CDR1 is ENHRY and CDR2 SYGVKD. The CDR3 bases are TGTGCCATCAGCCCTAGCGGGACTTCCTACGAGCAGTACGTC. It specifies CAISPSGTSYEQYV.

V gene TRBV19 combines with J gene TRBJ2-5; 15 bases are shared with TRBD2. J gave up 5 bases and V 5 bases, and 6 bases lay outside the gene matches. Germline V gives CDR1 LNHDA, CDR2 SQIVND (reference sequence). The CDR3 has 16 residues. The CDR3 nucleotides read TGTGCCAGTAGTCGGACTAGCGGGAGGGCCCGGGAGACCCAGTACTTC. Its protein product is CASSRTSGRARETQYF. Combining the CDR3 with reference TRBV19 and TRBJ2-5 gives the whole variable domain DGGITQSPKYLFRKEGQNVTLSCEQNLNHDAMYWYRQDPGQGLRLIYYSQIVNDFQKGDIAEGYSVSREKKESFPLTVTSAQKNPTAFYLCASSRTSGRARETQYFGPGTRLLVL.

The gene calls are TRBV30 and TRBJ1-1; no definite D call. The V end was cut by 3 bases, the J end by 9 bases, with 14 bases between. Germline assignment: CDR1 GTSNPN and CDR2 SVGIG (reference sequence). The CDR3 runs to 12 residues. In DNA form, the CDR3 reads TGTGCCTGGAGCACCACGGGGTATAAAGCTTTCTTT. Translated, it gives CAWSTTGYKAFF.

This chain uses TRBV27 with TRBJ1-4, with D perhaps TRBD1 (6 bases). Trimming removed 7 bases at V and 4 bases at J, with 19 bases between. The CDR3 has 16 residues. From germline, CDR1 is MNHEY and CDR2 SMNVEV (reference sequence). CDR3 region: CASKKGVSKGNEKLFF. The CDR3 nucleotides read TGTGCCAGCAAGAAGGGGGTTAGTAAGGGTAATGAAAAACTGTTTTTT.

The chain employs TRBV19 and TRBJ2-1; D unclear. The CDR3 length is 15 residues. Germline values: CDR1 LNHDA, CDR2 SQIVND (reference sequence). Trimming left V 4 bases short and J 0 bases short, with 10 bases between. CDR3 DNA: TGTGCCAGTAGTAATCCGGAGTACTCCTACAATGAGCAGTTCTTC. This sequence encodes CASSNPEYSYNEQFF.

Regarding this clone: The sample contains more than one DNA sequence encoding this CDR3. The V call is TRBV9, the J call TRBJ2-3, with D hard to call. The CDR3 consists of 14 residues. Trimming removed 0 bases from V and 0 bases from J, with 5 bases in between. Germline V gene sequence: CDR1 SGDLS, CDR2 YYNGEE. The CDR3: CASSVDRSTDTQYF. In DNA form, the CDR3 reads TGTGCCAGCAGCGTAGACCGGAGCACAGATACGCAGTATTTT.

J is TRBJ2-1 and V is TRBV7-3; the match to TRBD2 covers 8 bases. CDR1 and CDR2 from the germline V gene are SGHTA and FQGTGA. The CDR3 is 16 residues long. The J segment lost 6 bases and the V segment lost 2 bases, leaving 9 bases of the junction unmatched. CDR3 nucleotides: TGTGCCAGCAGCTTATCCCCAGCGGGAGTAGGCAATGAGCAGTTCTTC. This codes for CASSLSPAGVGNEQFF.

The V call is TRBV5-1, the J call TRBJ1-2; possible D gene TRBD1, 6 bases. Germline values: CDR1 SGHRS, CDR2 YFSETQ. This CDR3 has 17 amino acids. Trimming stripped 1 base from V and 6 bases from J, with 22 bases between. This CDR3 reads CASSLFLGPGVSDGYTF. The CDR3 region has the DNA TGCGCCAGCAGCTTGTTCTTGGGGCCAGGGGTCTCTGATGGCTACACCTTC. The full variable domain, rest sourced from reference TRBV5-1 and TRBJ1-2, is KAGVTQTPRYLIKTRGQQVTLSCSPISGHRSVSWYQQTPGQGLQFLFEYFSETQRNKGNFPGRFSGRQFSNSRSEMNVSTLELGDSALYLCASSLFLGPGVSDGYTFGSGTRLTVV.

This sequence joins TRBV4-1 and TRBJ1-2; TRBD1 matches at 8 bases. The junction had 17 bases not matched to a gene; V was cut back by 1 base and J by 1 base. The germline CDR1 and CDR2 sequences are MGHRA and YSYEKL. The CDR3 length is 20 residues. The CDR3 DNA reads as TGCGCCAGCAGCCAAGGGCCCACGGCAGGGGGCTTCAGACGTAACTATGGCTACACCTTC. It yields the protein CASSQGPTAGGFRRNYGYTF.

The chain links TRBV2 to TRBJ2-3, with TRBD1 matching 8 bases. This CDR3 contains 14 residues. Germline V gives CDR1 SNHLY, CDR2 FYNNEI. Trimming at V came to 6 bases and at J to 2 bases, leaving 4 bases not matched to a gene. This chain's CDR3 is CASRSDRATDTQYF. The DNA for the CDR3 is TGTGCCAGCAGGTCGGACAGGGCCACAGATACGCAGTATTTT.

The genes are TRBV5-4 and TRBJ1-5; no clear D gene. Trimming left V 0 bases short and J 6 bases short, with 7 bases between. This CDR3 has 13 residues. Germline assignment: CDR1 SGHNT and CDR2 YYREEE (reference sequence). The CDR3 protein is CASSLGSGQPQHF. CDR3 sequence (DNA): TGTGCCAGCAGCTTGGGATCGGGTCAGCCCCAGCATTTT.

The rearrangement links TRBV30 to TRBJ1-3; D gene ambiguous. The CDR3 runs to 14 residues. V lost 5 bases to trimming and J lost 0 bases, with 11 bases between them. CDR1 is GTSNPN, CDR2 SVGIG, per germline (reference sequence). CDR3 in DNA: TGTGCCTGGGAGTCGAGTCTCTCTGGAAACACCATATATTTT. Translating it yields CAWESSLSGNTIYF.

The count of this clone is one. CDR3 loop: CASSLTGSPGELFF. In DNA form, the CDR3 reads TGTGCCAGCTCACTTACAGGGAGCCCCGGGGAGCTGTTTTTT. The rearrangement uses TRBV18 and TRBJ2-2; D perhaps matches TRBD1 (6 bases). Deletions cut 4 bases from V and 6 bases from J, with 12 bases between. CDR3 length: 14 amino acids. CDR1 is KGHSH and CDR2 is LQKENI in the germline V gene.

CDR3 region: CASSRYSGRALGELFF. The CDR3 nucleotides read TGCGCCAGCAGCAGATATAGCGGGAGGGCCCTCGGGGAGCTGTTTTTT. This chain connects TRBV4-1 to TRBJ2-2, with 11 bases identical to TRBD2. The CDR3 sequence is 16 residues long. Trimming cost V 5 bases and J 7 bases; bases outside gene matches: 9. Germline CDR1 MGHRA, CDR2 YSYEKL.

The rearrangement links TRBV6-6 to TRBJ2-5, with 7 bases fitting TRBD2. The trim removed 0 bases at V and 2 bases at J, leaving 6 bases unmatched. Germline V lookup: CDR1 MNHNY, CDR2 SVGAGI (reference sequence). The CDR3 extends over 16 amino acids. CDR3 coding DNA: TGTGCCAGCAGTTACTCATGGGTTAGCGGGCAAGAGACCCAGTACTTC. Amino acid sequence: CASSYSWVSGQETQYF.

The chain carries TRBV28 and TRBJ1-5; tentative D call: TRBD1 (5 bases). The CDR3 extends over 14 amino acids. The V and J ends lost 3 bases and 2 bases respectively, with 8 bases between them. CDR1 and CDR2 (germline): MDHEN, SYDVKM. The chain's CDR3 is CASSFLGGNQPQHF. The CDR3 nucleotides read TGTGCCAGCAGTTTTTTAGGGGGCAATCAGCCCCAGCATTTT.

J is TRBJ2-7 and V is TRBV2; D may be TRBD1 (5 bases). Per germline, CDR1 SNHLY and CDR2 FYNNEI. V shed 5 bases and J shed 3 bases, with 14 bases lying between them. This CDR3 has 14 amino acids. In DNA, the CDR3 is TGTGCCAGCAGTACAAGCAGGGATAGCTACGAGCAGTACTTC. It translates to CASSTSRDSYEQYF. The variable domain in full, with the rest retrieved from reference TRBV2 and TRBJ2-7, is EPEVTQTPSHQVTQMGQEVILRCVPISNHLYFYWYRQILGQKVEFLVSFYNNEISEKSEIFDDQFSVERPDGSNFTLKIRSTKLEDSAMYFCASSTSRDSYEQYFGPGTRLTVT.

The V call is TRBV30, the J call TRBJ1-1; D might be TRBD1 (5 bases). The V gene's germline CDR1 is GTSNPN and CDR2 SVGIG (reference sequence). Trimming shortened V by 0 bases and J by 11 bases, and 10 bases separated the two germline ends. There are 11 residues in the CDR3. The CDR3: CAWSVARAAFF. CDR3 coding DNA: TGTGCCTGGAGTGTAGCCAGGGCGGCTTTCTTT.

The V gene is TRBV7-9, the J gene TRBJ2-4; the match to TRBD1 covers 7 bases. Germline V gene sequence: CDR1 SEHNR, CDR2 FQNEAQ (reference sequence). V dropped 5 bases and J dropped 3; count of bases not matched to a gene: 10. This CDR3 spans 16 amino acids. CDR3 DNA sequence: TGTGCCAGCAGCGTACTATCGACAGGGAGCAAAAACATTCAGTACTTC. Its translation is CASSVLSTGSKNIQYF.

The chain joins TRBV4-2 to TRBJ2-7; TRBD1 matches at 7 bases. J was trimmed by 2 bases and V by 0 bases; bases with no gene match: 1. The CDR3 length is 14 residues. CDR1 and CDR2 from the germline V gene are LGHNA and YNFKEQ. CDR3 region: CASSQDGTAYEQYF. DNA of the CDR3: TGTGCCAGCAGCCAAGATGGGACAGCCTACGAGCAGTACTTC.

This rearrangement joins TRBV9 to TRBJ1-5; 9 bases align to TRBD1. Unmatched junction bases numbered 8, after V lost 1 base and J lost 6 bases. The germline V gene has CDR1 SGDLS and CDR2 YYNGEE. There are 16 residues in the CDR3. CDR3 nucleotides: TGTGCCAGCAGCGTATCGTTGGACAGGGGTTCTCAGCCCCAGCATTTT. This encodes CASSVSLDRGSQPQHF.